This is a list of T cell receptor beta chains from one sample in a study of T cells after yellow fever vaccination. MiXCR was run by TCRdb on the 5' RACE reads, yielding one entry per CDR3 protein. The top ten hold roughly a fifth of the sample, which has 250,000 or so distinct CDR3 sequences, more than 3.5% seen once. Sequencing used PBMCs, obtained 15 days after the yellow fever booster vaccination. Source of these receptors: a man aged 18 to 29 who received the YFV17D yellow fever vaccine. Both conserved end residues are part of each CDR3.

TRBV7-9,CASSLVPWTESNTGELFF
TRBV5-1,CASSLEFGPGETQYF
TRBV18,CASSPTAPPSSGNTIYF
TRBV9,CASRDRENEQFF
TRBV12-3/TRBV12-4,CASSSQGGLSPLHF
TRBV7-9,CASSFQGVGTDKQYF
TRBV29-1,CSVDRANGELFF
TRBV10-1,CASSENRLYGYTF
TRBV7-2,CASSRSGGTSRVQETRYF
TRBV12-3/TRBV12-4,CASRGGQFDQPQHF
TRBV4-2,CASSQELSTSGSYEQYF
TRBV7-2,CASSLRAAPHGYTF
TRBV6-1,CASSVRVLGSRTDTQYF
TRBV5-1,CASSQDRGGFTEAFF
TRBV11-2,CASITQGLAVDTQYF
TRBV7-2,CASSTGTWAYNEQFF
TRBV7-2,CASSLYSTEAFF
TRBV7-2,CASSRPPGELFF
TRBV5-6,CASSLWESGYTF
TRBV6-2/TRBV6-3,CASSRSGTGFNEQYF
TRBV24-1,CATGDRVGNQPQHF
TRBV5-1,CASSPSTAVNAKNIQYF
TRBV5-4,CASSRASGQGYEQYF
TRBV29-1,CSVELAGLQETQYF
TRBV6-5,CASSYRGQGGLDTEAFF
TRBV7-6,CASSYGGAGANVLTF
TRBV27,CASSLARHQETQYF
TRBV5-4,CASSLDGLAAGRNSPLHF
TRBV25-1,CASLGAYEQYF
TRBV6-5,CASSYPPGREQFF
TRBV6-5,CASSYGPPGQGITGELFF
TRBV7-2,CASSRDSLAKNIQYF
TRBV7-2,CASSLHGALNEQFF
TRBV20-1,CSARALEYGTDTQYF
TRBV2,CASRGGNSNQPQHF
TRBV29-1,CSVEGQGNTEAFF
TRBV5-4,CASIPPPGSLHF
TRBV20-1,CSASSAASYNEQFF
TRBV20-1,CSASFRRSTDTQYF
TRBV5-1,CASSLGQGIVEAFF
TRBV5-4,CASSLGVQSGYTF
TRBV5-1,CASSRIGTGTLHEQYF
TRBV4-3,CASSIQRGGLTDTQYF
TRBV10-3,CAISESSRALQETQYF
TRBV2,CASKLQGPPAGAFF
TRBV6-2/TRBV6-3,CASSYWNYGYTF
TRBV20-1,CSARFRDREKLFF
TRBV18,CASSPFGTGGSNYGYTF
TRBV5-1,CASSLSQGATEAFF
TRBV29-1,CSARDSYGYTF
TRBV5-6,CASSGGTSVQETQYF
TRBV5-1,CASSLGLRYNEQFF
TRBV11-2,CASRGKSGANVLTF
TRBV5-1,CASSLTTKGDTQYF
TRBV29-1,CSVEGQQDTEAFF
TRBV7-3,CASSFGRGTDTQYF
TRBV20-1,CSAREGAKNIQYF
TRBV7-2,CASSLPAGGPTDTQYF
TRBV7-9,CASSGIEGLSNQPQHF
TRBV1,CTSSQLAASTDTQYF